The source of this TCR beta chain is a study of control samples from healthy donors and cancer patients. TCRdb's table, derived via immunoSEQ multiplex PCR, lists solely in-frame clones and lacks some. Here the sample spans about 75,000 clones, 94% being singletons. Germline-derived CDR1 and CDR2 are SEHNR and FQNEAQ (reference sequence). The ends were cut back, 1 base at V and 7 bases at J, with 11 bases in the middle. The CDR3 covers 13 residues. The specimen was blood. This clonotype originated in a woman between 40 and 55 years old in good health. The chain carries TRBV7-9 and TRBJ2-7; D call uncertain. Written as DNA, the CDR3 is TGTGCCAGCAGCTTAGGCGGTGAAGGGGAGCAGTACTTC. This encodes CASSLGGEGEQYF.